The 11 T cell receptor beta chains reported below all come from one sample, sequenced in a study of T cells in Graves' hyperthyroidism and ophthalmopathy. The source material, RNA transcripts, was used to amplify TCR beta CDR3 regions. RT-PCR in the first round (using the HTBI primer set) targeted the TCR CDR3. TCRdb itself ran the multiplex PCR reads through MiXCR, one entry per CDR3 protein. This table has around 600,000 distinct CDR3 sequences, around 15% appearing once. The sample comprised blood. The origin of the receptors is a woman aged 50 to 60 with Graves' ophthalmopathy.

The table lists this clonotype with many counts. The CDR3 loop is CASSPSVRLSNQPQHF. CDR3 nucleotide sequence: TGTGCCAGCTCACCAAGCGTCAGATTGTCGAATCAGCCCCAGCATTTT. This sequence joins TRBV18 and TRBJ1-5; D remains ambiguous. V dropped 2 bases and J dropped 4 bases, with 15 bases sitting between them. The CDR3 has 16 amino acids. The germline V gene has CDR1 KGHSH and CDR2 LQKENI.

This clonotype appeared many times. V is TRBV5-6 and J is TRBJ2-7; 8 nucleotides agree with TRBD1. The germline V gene has CDR1 SGHDT and CDR2 YYEEEE. The CDR3 spans 14 residues. V dropped 4 bases and J dropped 3; count of bases not matched to a gene: 6. This chain's CDR3 is CASSPTGAYYEQYF. The DNA for the CDR3 is TGTGCCAGCAGCCCGACAGGGGCCTACTACGAGCAGTACTTC.

This clonotype was recorded at least ten times. The chain recombines TRBV20-1 with TRBJ1-1, with D unclear. Trimming removed 2 bases at V and 1 base at J, with 8 bases between. CDR3 length: 13 amino acids. The germline V gene encodes CDR1 DFQATT and CDR2 SNEGSKA (reference sequence). The CDR3 nucleotides are TGCAGTGCTAGAAGAAACCCGAACACTGAAGCTTTCTTT. Its translation: CSARRNPNTEAFF.

This clonotype was seen only a few times. J is TRBJ2-7 and V is TRBV29-1; 8 bases are a match to TRBD2. Germline V gene sequence: CDR1 SQVTM, CDR2 ANQGSEA. This CDR3 is built from 14 residues. The V gene end was trimmed by 3 bases and the J gene end by 1 base; junction bases not matched to a gene: 5. The CDR3 here is CSVDVSGSSYEQYF. The CDR3 DNA is TGCAGCGTTGACGTCAGCGGGAGTTCCTACGAGCAGTACTTC.

This clonotype came up many times. The gene calls are TRBV27 and TRBJ2-1; 7 bases are a match to TRBD2. Germline V CDR1 and CDR2: MNHEY, SMNVEV (reference sequence). CDR3 size: 15 residues. With V trimmed by 0 bases and J by 4 bases, 3 bases remained unmatched. The CDR3 loop reads CASSLSSGLYNEQFF. As DNA, the CDR3 is TGTGCCAGCAGTTTATCTAGCGGGCTATACAATGAGCAGTTCTTC.

Details on this clonotype: Since a much larger clone is just one base distant, this may be a read error. This chain joins TRBV7-2 and TRBJ1-6, with 7 bases lining up with TRBD1. CDR3 length: 15 residues. Germline lookup yields CDR1 SGHTA and CDR2 FQGNSA. CDR3 DNA sequence: TGTGTCAGCAGCTTAATGACAGGGTCTAATTCACCCCTCCACTTT. The encoded protein is CVSSLMTGSNSPLHF.

This clonotype was seen ten or more times. CDR3 amino acids: CASSQDQGGDGYTF. CDR3 nucleotide sequence: TGTGCCAGCAGCCAAGATCAGGGAGGGGATGGCTACACCTTC. This chain links TRBV4-2 with TRBJ1-2; possible D gene TRBD1, 5 bases. Germline V gene data show CDR1 as LGHNA and CDR2 as YNFKEQ. The CDR3 is made up of 14 amino acids. V shed 0 bases and J shed 6 bases, with 11 bases lying between them.

This clonotype was observed many times. At one end the junction does not follow the germline gene, possibly because of a read error. The rearrangement uses TRBV9 and TRBJ1-6; weak D call: TRBD1 (5 bases). The CDR3 contains 14 residues. Germline V CDR1 and CDR2: SGDLS, YYNGEE. The CDR3 loop reads CASSVGGNNSPLHF. CDR3 nucleotide sequence: TGTGCCAGCAGCGTCGGGGGTAATAACTCACCCCTCCACTTT.

The sample holds many counts of this clonotype. V is TRBV18 and J is TRBJ1-1; D is uncertain. V shed 4 bases and J shed 1 base, with 13 bases lying between them. The germline V gene encodes CDR1 KGHSH and CDR2 LQKENI. CDR3 length: 15 residues. The CDR3 DNA reads TGTGCCAGCTCACGTTATGACACTCCGAACACTGAAGCTTTCTTT. Translating it yields CASSRYDTPNTEAFF.

This clonotype has at least ten counts. This chain joins TRBV7-8 and TRBJ2-1, with D possibly being TRBD1 (6 bases). This CDR3 is 14 amino acids long. Germline CDR1 and CDR2: SGHVS and FQNEAQ. The V end lost 3 bases, the J end lost 9 bases, and 15 bases lay between the germline ends. The CDR3 sequence: CASSFGRGSVEQFF. The DNA for the CDR3 is TGTGCCAGCAGCTTCGGCAGGGGAAGCGTTGAGCAGTTCTTC.

This clonotype was observed many times. The chain is built from TRBV20-1 and TRBJ2-3; 12 nucleotides line up with TRBD2. J lost 5 bases, V lost 3 bases, and 6 bases had no gene match. There are 15 residues in the CDR3. CDR1 and CDR2 from the germline V gene are DFQATT and SNEGSKA (reference sequence). The CDR3 here is CSASFPSGRGDTQYF. The DNA of the CDR3 is TGCAGTGCTAGTTTTCCTAGCGGGAGGGGAGATACGCAGTATTTT.